The 20 T cell receptor beta chains reported below all come from one sample, sequenced in a study of CD8 T cells in Susac syndrome. Random hexamers were used to reverse transcribe the RNA input (about 0.45 to 1 ug). Each CDR3 protein is one row after TCRdb ran MiXCR on the immunoSEQ multiplex PCR reads. The sample includes about 130,000 distinct CDR3 sequences, over 90% of them seen just once. Sequencing was carried out using CD4+ T cells from PBMCs. The origin of the receptors is a human donor in good health.

This clonotype was recorded a few times. This chain connects TRBV29-1 to TRBJ2-7; 10 bases are shared with TRBD1. Looked up from germline, CDR1 is SQVTM and CDR2 is ANQGSEA. The CDR3 is made up of 13 amino acids. With 8 bases clipped from V and 3 bases from J, the junction kept 7 bases outside the gene matches. CDR3 bases: TGCAGCACCTCCGGGACAGGGGACTACGAGCAGTACTTC. Amino acid sequence: CSTSGTGDYEQYF.

The chain recombines TRBV29-1 with TRBJ2-1; D is perhaps TRBD1 or TRBD2 (5 bases each). The CDR3 covers 11 residues. The V end was cut by 5 bases, the J end by 6 bases, with 8 bases between. Germline V CDR1 and CDR2: SQVTM, ANQGSEA. CDR3 DNA: TGCAGCGTTTTTGGGGGCAATGAGCAGTTCTTC. Translating it yields CSVFGGNEQFF.

This chain uses TRBV7-9 with TRBJ1-2; 8 positions agree with TRBD1. In germline, CDR1 is SEHNR, CDR2 FQNEAQ (reference sequence). The junction had 9 bases not matched to a gene; V was cut back by 7 bases and J by 2 bases. The CDR3 has 15 amino acids. The CDR3 region is CASTLSGQANYGYTF. In DNA form, the CDR3 reads TGTGCCAGCACCCTTTCGGGACAGGCAAACTATGGCTACACCTTC. The whole variable domain, filled in from reference TRBV7-9 and TRBJ1-2, reads DTGVSQNPRHKITKRGQNVTFRCDPISEHNRLYWYRQTLGQGPEFLTYFQNEAQLEKSRLLSDRFSAERPKGSFSTLEIQRTEQGDSAMYLCASTLSGQANYGYTFGSGTRLTVV.

This chain uses TRBV13 with TRBJ2-7; D remains unclear. V dropped 4 bases and J dropped 3 bases, with 10 bases sitting between them. Germline loops: CDR1 PRHDT, CDR2 FYEKMQ (reference sequence). The CDR3 contains 13 residues. The CDR3 coding sequence is TGTGCCAGCAGCTCCTCCTCGGGCTACGAGCAGTACTTC. Protein: CASSSSSGYEQYF.

The chain is built from TRBV25-1 and TRBJ2-7, with TRBD2 matching 13 bases. The V segment lost 3 bases and the J segment 7 bases; nucleotides outside the gene matches: 9. The CDR3 runs 16 residues. The germline V gene has CDR1 MGHDK and CDR2 SYGVNS. DNA for the CDR3: TGTGCCAGCAGTGACCCCGGACTAGCGGGAGCAGGAGAGCAGTACTTC. Translated: CASSDPGLAGAGEQYF.

The CDR3 sequence is CASMGGPYEQYF. The CDR3 nucleotides are TGTGCCAGCATGGGAGGGCCCTACGAGCAGTACTTC. The chain has TRBV28 and TRBJ2-7; TRBD2 matches at 7 bases. In germline, CDR1 is MDHEN, CDR2 SYDVKM. The CDR3 has 12 amino acids. With V trimmed by 7 bases and J by 2 bases, 2 bases remained unmatched.

This rearrangement joins TRBV29-1 to TRBJ1-2; D uncertain. The germline CDR1 and CDR2 sequences are SQVTM and ANQGSEA. The CDR3 runs to 13 residues. Trimming left V 5 bases short and J 4 bases short, with 14 bases between. The CDR3 nucleotides are TGCAGCGTTTATCAGGCCTCCTCCTATGGCTACACCTTC. Translating it yields CSVYQASSYGYTF.

The rearrangement links TRBV7-9 to TRBJ2-1; D not certain. Trimming shortened V by 9 bases and J by 2 bases, and 5 bases separated the two germline ends. CDR3 length: 11 residues. The germline V gene encodes CDR1 SEHNR and CDR2 FQNEAQ (reference sequence). The CDR3 loop is CASLTYNEQFF. CDR3 coding DNA: TGTGCCAGTCTTACCTACAATGAGCAGTTCTTC.

The V call is TRBV7-6, the J call TRBJ1-4, with 7 bases matching TRBD1. Germline V gives CDR1 SGHVS, CDR2 FNYEAQ. The ends lost 4 bases at V and 5 bases at J; junction bases unmatched: 7. The CDR3 is 15 residues long. DNA for the CDR3: TGTGCCAGCAGCTACCGGGACAGCCAAAATGAAAAACTGTTTTTT. Translated, it gives CASSYRDSQNEKLFF.

CDR3 sequence: CASSLLGSGELFF. The CDR3 nucleotides read TGTGCCAGCAGCTTACTAGGCTCCGGGGAGCTGTTTTTT. The chain employs TRBV2 and TRBJ2-2, with D tentatively TRBD2 (5 bases). This CDR3 has 13 residues. Trimming shortened V by 6 bases and J by 6 bases, and 11 bases separated the two germline ends. Germline CDR1 is SNHLY and CDR2 is FYNNEI.

The rearrangement joins TRBV11-2 to TRBJ2-5, with 7 positions matching TRBD1. The V segment lost 5 bases and the J segment 10 bases; nucleotides outside the gene matches: 10. The CDR3 sequence is 13 residues long. CDR1 SGHAT and CDR2 FQNNGV come from the germline V gene. CDR3 sequence (DNA): TGTGCCAGCAGCCTAAAACAACAGGGGAGCCAGTACTTC. Amino acids: CASSLKQQGSQYF.

V gene TRBV6-4 combines with J gene TRBJ2-6; D gene unclear. The length of the CDR3 is 16 residues. Germline CDR1 is MRHNA and CDR2 is SNTAGT. V was trimmed by 6 bases and J by 0 bases, leaving 12 bases between them. This chain's CDR3 is CASSDQPNSGANVLTF. In DNA, the CDR3 is TGTGCCAGCAGCGACCAACCGAACTCTGGGGCCAACGTCCTGACTTTC.

V is TRBV5-6 and J is TRBJ1-2; D call uncertain. The V end was cut by 0 bases, the J end by 4 bases, with 7 bases between. Germline lookup yields CDR1 SGHDT and CDR2 YYEEEE. The CDR3 is made up of 13 amino acids. The CDR3 nucleotides read TGTGCCAGCAGCTTGGGGAATCTCTATGGCTACACCTTC. It codes for CASSLGNLYGYTF.

CDR3 amino acids: CASSLGGQAANYGYTF. In DNA form, the CDR3 reads TGTGCCAGCAGCTTGGGGGGACAGGCAGCTAACTATGGCTACACCTTC. The rearrangement joins TRBV5-6 to TRBJ1-2; 8 nucleotides align to TRBD1. Germline assignment: CDR1 SGHDT and CDR2 YYEEEE. The ends lost 0 bases at V and 0 bases at J; junction bases unmatched: 4. The CDR3 runs to 16 residues.

The V call is TRBV7-9, the J call TRBJ1-5, with 8 nucleotides matching TRBD1. V gave up 1 base and J gave up 2 bases; unmatched junction bases: 7. Germline V gene data show CDR1 as SEHNR and CDR2 as FQNEAQ (reference sequence). The CDR3 sequence is 17 residues long. The DNA of the CDR3 is TGTGCCAGCAGCTTAGGGACAGGGATTGGGGGCAATCAGCCCCAGCATTTT. The encoded protein is CASSLGTGIGGNQPQHF.

The CDR3 is CASSLTGLVGETQYF. DNA of the CDR3: TGTGCCAGCAGCTTGACAGGACTAGTCGGAGAGACCCAGTACTTC. The V gene is TRBV5-4, the J gene TRBJ2-5, with TRBD2 matching 7 bases. This CDR3 is 15 amino acids long. Germline V gene data show CDR1 as SGHNT and CDR2 as YYREEE (reference sequence). Trimming at V came to 1 base and at J to 4 bases, leaving 7 bases not matched to a gene.

This clonotype was seen a few times. This sequence joins TRBV2 and TRBJ2-5; no clear D gene. The CDR3 runs to 11 residues. Trimming left V 4 bases short and J 3 bases short, with 3 bases between. The germline V gene encodes CDR1 SNHLY and CDR2 FYNNEI. In nucleotides, the CDR3 is TGTGCCAGCAGTGGGAAAGAGACCCAGTACTTC. This gives the protein CASSGKETQYF.

The genes are TRBV2 and TRBJ2-7; 10 bases fit TRBD1. The CDR3 sequence is 13 residues long. Germline CDR1 and CDR2: SNHLY and FYNNEI. Trimming at V came to 11 bases and at J to 5 bases, leaving 9 bases not matched to a gene. CDR3 nucleotide sequence: TGTGCCTGCACGTGGGGGACAGGGGACGAGCAGTACTTC. This encodes CACTWGTGDEQYF.

The chain links TRBV5-4 to TRBJ2-1; D tentatively fits TRBD1 or TRBD2 (5 bases each). CDR1 is SGHNT, CDR2 YYREEE, per germline (reference sequence). Trimming took 0 bases from V and 9 from J, leaving 22 bases between them. This CDR3 is 17 amino acids long. CDR3 nucleotides: TGTGCCAGCAGCTTGGGGTCAGGGACGAAAACAGTTGGTGAGCAGTTCTTC. This translates into CASSLGSGTKTVGEQFF.

This chain uses TRBV6-5 with TRBJ1-5; no clear D gene. V was shortened by 3 bases and J by 5 bases, with 8 bases between the two germline ends. CDR3 length: 13 amino acids. Germline-derived CDR1 and CDR2 are MNHEY and SVGAGI. CDR3 nucleotide sequence: TGTGCCAGCAGTTATGAGGCTGATCAGCCCCAGCATTTT. This translates into CASSYEADQPQHF.